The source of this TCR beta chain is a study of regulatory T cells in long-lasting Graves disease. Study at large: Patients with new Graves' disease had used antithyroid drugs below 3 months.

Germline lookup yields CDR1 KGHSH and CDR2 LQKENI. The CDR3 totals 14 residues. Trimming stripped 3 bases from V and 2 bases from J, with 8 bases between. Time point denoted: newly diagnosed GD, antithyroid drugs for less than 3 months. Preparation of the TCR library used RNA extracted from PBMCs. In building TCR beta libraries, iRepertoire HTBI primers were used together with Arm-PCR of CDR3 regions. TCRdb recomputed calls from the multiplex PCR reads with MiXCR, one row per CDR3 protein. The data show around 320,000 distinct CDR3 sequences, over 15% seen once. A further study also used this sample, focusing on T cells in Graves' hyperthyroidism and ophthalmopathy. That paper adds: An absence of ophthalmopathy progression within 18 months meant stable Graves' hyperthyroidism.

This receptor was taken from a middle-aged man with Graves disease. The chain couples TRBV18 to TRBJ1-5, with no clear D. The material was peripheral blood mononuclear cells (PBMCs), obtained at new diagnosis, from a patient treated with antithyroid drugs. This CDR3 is CASSPSTGNQPQHF. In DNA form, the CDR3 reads TGTGCCAGCTCACCTAGCACCGGCAATCAGCCCCAGCATTTT.